The rows below give T cell receptor beta chains drawn from one sample of a study of OX40 agonist ivuxolimab in advanced cancers. The method was immunoSEQ multiplex PCR; TCRdb's version includes in-frame clones alone and lacks a portion of them. The sample has 75,000 to 90,000 clones, 80% to 90% seen once. The sequenced sample was CD4+ or CD8+ T cells sorted from blood, obtained in a trial of the OX40 agonist ivuxolimab. The origin of the receptors is an adult with an advanced solid tumor such as melanoma, head and neck, liver or kidney cancer. Each CDR3 is given with its conserved first and last residue. D genes are given only for firm matches. For some rows the clone size is stated as once, few or many, or as a class when expanded; others skip it.

length | size | J | D | V | CDR3 | DNA
15 | - | TRBJ1-1 | - | TRBV9 | CASSVASGGATEAFF | TGTGCCAGCAGCGTAGCTTCGGGGGGCGCCACTGAAGCTTTCTTT
13 | few | TRBJ2-5 | - | TRBV11-3 | CASSPKGGETQYF | TGTGCCAGCAGTCCCAAAGGAGGAGAGACCCAGTACTTC
16 | - | TRBJ2-7 | - | TRBV5-1 | CASSLGSRGHNYEQYF | TGCGCCAGCAGCTTGGGATCCAGGGGACATAACTACGAGCAGTACTTC
16 | - | TRBJ2-6 | - | TRBV27 | CASSLQGPAGANVLTF | TGTGCCAGCAGTTTACAGGGTCCCGCTGGGGCCAACGTCCTGACTTTC
13 | - | TRBJ2-3 | - | TRBV11-1 | CATQGSSTDTQYF | TGTGCCACCCAGGGGTCCAGCACAGATACGCAGTATTTT
14 | - | TRBJ2-1 | - | TRBV4-3 | CASSQEAGLNEQFF | TGCGCCAGCAGCCAAGAGGCAGGGCTAAATGAGCAGTTCTTC
15 | once | TRBJ2-2 | - | TRBV7-3 | CASSSGTLAGGELFF | TGTGCCAGCAGCTCGGGGACCCTTGCTGGGGGGGAGCTGTTTTTT
17 | once | TRBJ2-1 | TRBD2 | TRBV6-4 | CASSESSGRGIYNEQFF | TGTGCCAGCAGTGAGTCTAGCGGTCGGGGGATATACAATGAGCAGTTCTTC
14 | - | TRBJ2-7 | - | TRBV5-1 | CASTDAGRTYEQYF | TGCGCCAGCACTGACGCGGGACGTACCTACGAGCAGTACTTC
14 | few | TRBJ2-1 | TRBD2 | TRBV2 | CASRPGTSGGAEFF | TGTGCCAGCAGACCCGGGACTAGCGGGGGGGCGGAGTTCTTC
13 | few | TRBJ2-3 | - | TRBV5-4 | CASSLSNTDTQYF | TGTGCCAGCAGCTTGTCCAACACAGATACGCAGTATTTT
15 | once | TRBJ1-3 | - | TRBV6-7 | CASSYPWQARYTIYF | TGTGCCAGCAGTTACCCATGGCAGGCCCGATACACCATATATTTT
14 | - | TRBJ2-7 | - | TRBV6-6 | CASSSYGAAYEQYF | TGTGCCAGCAGTTCTTACGGCGCGGCCTACGAGCAGTACTTC
16 | - | TRBJ2-3 | TRBD1 | TRBV7-9 | CASSSSRDRVTDTQYF | TGTGCCAGCAGCTCGTCCCGGGACAGGGTGACAGATACGCAGTATTTT
17 | - | TRBJ1-2 | - | TRBV4-1 | CASSQGIGTWVDYGYTF | TGCGCCAGCAGCCAGGGAATTGGGACGTGGGTGGACTATGGCTACACCTTC
15 | - | TRBJ1-1 | TRBD1 | TRBV2 | CASSDRGRANTEAFF | TGTGCCAGCAGTGATAGGGGGCGAGCGAACACTGAAGCTTTCTTT
15 | - | TRBJ2-3 | - | TRBV19 | CASRLRGKPTDTQYF | TGTGCCAGTAGGCTTAGGGGGAAACCCACAGATACGCAGTATTTT
16 | - | TRBJ1-4 | TRBD1 | TRBV11-2 | CASSFSSGGVEEKLFF | TGTGCCAGCAGCTTCTCATCAGGGGGCGTCGAGGAAAAACTGTTTTTT
14 | few | TRBJ1-1 | TRBD1 | TRBV7-9 | CASSGQGRETEAFF | TGTGCCAGCAGCGGACAGGGGCGTGAAACTGAAGCTTTCTTT
14 | - | TRBJ1-1 | TRBD1 | TRBV10-2 | CASRGQGRNTEAFF | TGCGCCAGCAGGGGACAGGGACGGAACACTGAAGCTTTCTTT
14 | - | TRBJ1-5 | - | TRBV1 | CTSSQGTGLWPQHF | TGCACCAGCAGCCAGGGGACGGGCCTGTGGCCCCAGCATTTT
16 | - | TRBJ1-5 | - | TRBV2 | CASTPNRVRSNQPQHF | TGTGCCAGCACGCCTAACAGAGTGAGGAGCAATCAGCCCCAGCATTTT
15 | - | TRBJ2-3 | - | TRBV5-1 | CASSLRTENTDTQYF | TGCGCCAGCAGCTTAAGGACAGAAAACACAGATACGCAGTATTTT
13 | - | TRBJ1-1 | - | TRBV5-8 | CASTRRRNTEAFF | TGTGCCAGCACCAGACGGAGGAACACTGAAGCTTTCTTT
16 | - | TRBJ2-1 | TRBD2 | TRBV12-5 | CASGLLLAGGIDEQFF | TGTGCTAGTGGTTTATTACTAGCGGGAGGAATCGATGAGCAGTTCTTC
13 | few | TRBJ2-5 | - | TRBV6-1 | CASSGRTQETQYF | TGTGCCAGCAGCGGCAGGACCCAAGAGACCCAGTACTTC
12 | - | TRBJ1-1 | - | TRBV29-1 | CSVAQMNTEAFF | TGCAGCGTGGCACAGATGAACACTGAAGCTTTCTTT
15 | - | TRBJ2-7 | TRBD1 | TRBV13 | CASSVSGTGAYEQYF | TGTGCCAGCAGCGTCTCCGGGACAGGGGCCTACGAGCAGTACTTC
14 | - | TRBJ2-3 | - | TRBV5-1 | CASSVRAATDTQYF | TGCGCCAGCAGCGTACGGGCTGCTACAGATACGCAGTATTTT
14 | - | TRBJ2-5 | TRBD2 | TRBV7-2 | CASSRRLAEETQYF | TGTGCCAGCAGCAGAAGACTAGCGGAAGAGACCCAGTACTTC
15 | - | TRBJ2-3 | TRBD2 | TRBV18 | CASSPPAGGLDTQYF | TGTGCCAGCTCACCTCCAGCGGGGGGACTTGATACGCAGTATTTT
13 | - | TRBJ2-2 | TRBD2 | TRBV7-3 | CASSSSGAGELFF | TGTGCCAGCAGCTCTAGCGGGGCCGGGGAGCTGTTTTTT
12 | few | TRBJ2-3 | - | TRBV29-1 | CSVHPATDTQYF | TGCAGCGTCCATCCGGCCACAGATACGCAGTATTTT
14 | - | TRBJ2-7 | TRBD1 | TRBV5-5 | CASSLSGTVYEQYF | TGTGCCAGCAGCTTGTCCGGGACAGTCTACGAGCAGTACTTC
13 | - | TRBJ1-1 | TRBD1 | TRBV29-1 | CSVETDREAEAFF | TGCAGCGTTGAAACGGACAGGGAAGCGGAAGCTTTCTTT
13 | once | TRBJ2-3 | - | TRBV7-7 | CASSFRGTDTQYF | TGTGCTAGCAGCTTCCGGGGCACAGATACGCAGTATTTT
13 | - | TRBJ2-7 | - | TRBV1 | CTSSQETNYEQYF | TGCACCAGCAGCCAAGAGACTAACTACGAGCAGTACTTC
14 | - | TRBJ2-3 | TRBD2 | TRBV13 | CASSPGTSGSTQYF | TGTGCCAGCAGCCCCGGGACTAGCGGGAGTACGCAGTATTTT